The 19 T cell receptor beta chains reported below all come from one sample, sequenced in a study of CD8 T cells in Susac syndrome. Random hexamers served to reverse transcribe roughly 0.5 to 1 ug RNA. From the immunoSEQ multiplex PCR reads, TCRdb called clonotypes with MiXCR, one entry per CDR3 protein. The sample has about 210,000 distinct CDR3 sequences, 85% to 95% seen once; the top ten hold about 0.1%. Input material: CD4+ T cells from PBMCs. Receptors were obtained from a human donor in good health.

J is TRBJ2-1 and V is TRBV9; D is uncertain. The V end lost 3 bases, the J end lost 0 bases, and 16 bases lay between the germline ends. Per the germline V gene, CDR1 is SGDLS and CDR2 is YYNGEE. This CDR3 contains 17 residues. DNA of the CDR3: TGTGCCAGCAGCGCCCTCATGGTGAGGAGCTCCTACAATGAGCAGTTCTTC. It encodes CASSALMVRSSYNEQFF.

V gene TRBV20-1 combines with J gene TRBJ2-7, with unresolved D. Germline V CDR1 and CDR2: DFQATT, SNEGSKA (reference sequence). V lost 3 bases and J lost 3, with 15 bases in between. The CDR3 has 14 amino acids. CDR3 bases: TGCAGTGCTAGTCCGGGTACTTTCCTCTACGAGCAGTACGTC. Translation gives CSASPGTFLYEQYV.

The gene calls are TRBV29-1 and TRBJ2-5, with 10 positions matching TRBD2. The CDR3 is 16 residues long. Trimming at V came to 4 bases and at J to 4 bases, leaving 12 bases not matched to a gene. Germline V CDR1 and CDR2: SQVTM, ANQGSEA. The CDR3 DNA reads as TGCAGCGTTGTGCTAGCGGGAGTGGTGGGTCGAGAGACCCAGTACTTC. Amino acids: CSVVLAGVVGRETQYF.

A word on this clonotype: One end of the junction varies from germline; a read error may be responsible. This rearrangement joins TRBV13 to TRBJ2-1; D is perhaps TRBD2 (5 bases). Germline CDR1 and CDR2: PRHDT and FYEKMQ (reference sequence). The CDR3 covers 14 residues. The CDR3, as DNA: TGTGCCAGCACCTTATCACCGGGGTCGGATGAGCAGTTCTTC. Translation: CASTLSPGSDEQFF.

The chain employs TRBV7-9 and TRBJ1-5; D is uncertain. Trimming stripped 2 bases from V and 6 bases from J, with 11 bases between. The CDR3 consists of 14 residues. Germline CDR1 reads SEHNR; CDR2 reads FQNEAQ (reference sequence). DNA of the CDR3: TGTGCCAGCAGCTTATCTGCCTCCGGTCAGCCCCAGCATTTT. It translates to CASSLSASGQPQHF.

The rearrangement uses TRBV10-3 and TRBJ1-5, with 8 nucleotides matching TRBD1. Germline assignment: CDR1 ENHRY and CDR2 SYGVKD. With 5 bases clipped from V and 0 bases from J, the junction kept 12 bases outside the gene matches. The CDR3 has 18 amino acids. CDR3 coding DNA: TGTGCCATCAGTCGATCCTCAGGGGGCGAAATTAGCAATCAGCCCCAGCATTTT. As protein: CAISRSSGGEISNQPQHF.

This sequence joins TRBV6-1 and TRBJ1-2; 8 nucleotides line up with TRBD1. The CDR3 is made up of 16 amino acids. Germline V gene sequence: CDR1 MNHNS, CDR2 SASEGT. The V and J ends lost 6 bases and 4 bases, in that order; junction bases with no gene match: 13. The CDR3 bases are TGTGCCAGCAGCCGACAGGGGAAGTCATCTACCTATGGCTACACCTTC. It is translated as CASSRQGKSSTYGYTF.

The V call is TRBV20-1, the J call TRBJ1-1; 7 nucleotides line up with TRBD1. Germline V lookup: CDR1 DFQATT, CDR2 SNEGSKA (reference sequence). With V trimmed by 0 bases and J by 2 bases, 6 bases remained unmatched. CDR3 length: 15 amino acids. CDR3 DNA sequence: TGCAGTGCTAGAGATTTGGGACAGTACAACACTGAAGCTTTCTTT. This encodes CSARDLGQYNTEAFF.

The chain couples TRBV3-1 to TRBJ1-2; D gene ambiguous. V lost 4 bases, J lost 8 bases, and 14 bases lay in between. Looked up from germline, CDR1 is LGHDT and CDR2 is YNNKEL (reference sequence). The CDR3 totals 13 residues. The CDR3 loop is CASSPETRWGYTF. The DNA of the CDR3 is TGTGCCAGCAGCCCCGAGACCAGGTGGGGCTACACCTTC.

The chain combines TRBV29-1 with TRBJ2-7; D remains ambiguous. Looked up from germline, CDR1 is SQVTM and CDR2 is ANQGSEA. The germline V and J ends were trimmed by 5 bases and 1 base, with 9 bases remaining between them. The CDR3 consists of 12 residues. The CDR3 loop reads CSVSVLSYEQYF. CDR3 sequence (DNA): TGCAGCGTTTCCGTTCTTTCCTACGAGCAGTACTTC.

This sequence joins TRBV12-3 or TRBV12-4 and TRBJ1-4; D not resolved. Trimming removed 6 bases at V and 0 bases at J, with 11 bases between. The CDR3 length is 15 residues. CDR3 DNA sequence: TGTGCCAGCAGGCCCAGTACAGCAACTAATGAAAAACTGTTTTTT. Protein product: CASRPSTATNEKLFF.

V is TRBV3-1 and J is TRBJ2-5; the match to TRBD2 covers 14 bases. V lost 6 bases to trimming and J lost 6 bases; unmatched junction nucleotides: 3. The germline V gene encodes CDR1 LGHDT and CDR2 YNNKEL (reference sequence). The CDR3 is made up of 14 amino acids. Here the CDR3 DNA reads TGTGCCAGCAGGGGACTAGCGGGGGAAAAGACCCAGTACTTC. Translation gives CASRGLAGEKTQYF.

The CDR3 DNA sequence: TGCAGCGTTGAGGGGACAGGGGGCGAAGTCACCGGGGAGCTGTTTTTT. This gives the protein CSVEGTGGEVTGELFF. This chain uses TRBV29-1 with TRBJ2-2, with 12 positions matching TRBD1. This CDR3 is built from 16 residues. Germline V lookup: CDR1 SQVTM, CDR2 ANQGSEA. Trimming removed 3 bases from V and 4 bases from J; junction bases left unmatched: 6.

This chain links TRBV27 with TRBJ1-1; D ambiguous. Germline values: CDR1 MNHEY, CDR2 SMNVEV (reference sequence). The CDR3 covers 14 residues. The germline V and J ends were trimmed by 5 bases and 7 bases, with 17 bases remaining between them. The CDR3 DNA is TGTGCCAGCAGTCCCGGGGTGCAACATAATGAAGCTTTCTTT. Residues: CASSPGVQHNEAFF.

This clonotype turned up a few times. At one end the junction does not follow the germline gene, possibly because of a read error. This chain links TRBV5-1 with TRBJ2-3, with D hard to call. In germline, CDR1 is SGHRS, CDR2 YFSETQ. This CDR3 has 12 amino acids. The CDR3 is CASSLTTDTQYF. CDR3 DNA: TGTGCCAGCAGCCTCACCACAGATACGCAGTATTTT.

The V and J genes are TRBV2 and TRBJ2-5; the D gene is possibly TRBD1 (6 bases). This CDR3 is built from 13 residues. The germline V and J ends were trimmed by 7 bases and 1 base, with 10 bases remaining between them. The germline gives CDR1 SNHLY, CDR2 FYNNEI. In DNA, the CDR3 is TGTGCCAGCACCCGGGACACCCAAGAGACCCAGTACTTC. Residues: CASTRDTQETQYF. Full variable domain (rest looked up from reference TRBV2 and TRBJ2-5): EPEVTQTPSHQVTQMGQEVILRCVPISNHLYFYWYRQILGQKVEFLVSFYNNEISEKSEIFDDQFSVERPDGSNFTLKIRSTKLEDSAMYFCASTRDTQETQYFGPGTRLLVL.

This chain connects TRBV12-3 or TRBV12-4 to TRBJ2-2; D gene unclear. Trimming cost V 7 bases and J 0 bases, with 18 bases left between them. The CDR3 spans 17 residues. CDR3 region: CASTFGPVLANTGELFF. In DNA form, the CDR3 reads TGTGCCAGCACCTTCGGCCCGGTCTTGGCGAACACCGGGGAGCTGTTTTTT.

The rearrangement joins TRBV28 to TRBJ1-2; 8 nucleotides align to TRBD1. Trimming took 8 bases from V and 8 from J; bases not matched to a gene: 22. Germline CDR1 reads MDHEN; CDR2 reads SYDVKM. The CDR3 has 17 residues. The CDR3 sequence: CASRGLGTGDAEKGYTF. CDR3 coding DNA: TGTGCCAGCCGTGGGCTGGGGACAGGAGATGCGGAGAAAGGCTACACCTTC.

The chain joins TRBV12-3 or TRBV12-4 to TRBJ1-5, with 9 bases identical to TRBD1. V trimming: 5 bases; J trimming: 1 base; junction bases outside the gene matches: 6. The CDR3 length is 16 residues. In DNA form, the CDR3 reads TGTGCCAGCAGTATCACAGGGGGCAGGAGCAATCAGCCCCAGCATTTT. Amino acid sequence: CASSITGGRSNQPQHF.